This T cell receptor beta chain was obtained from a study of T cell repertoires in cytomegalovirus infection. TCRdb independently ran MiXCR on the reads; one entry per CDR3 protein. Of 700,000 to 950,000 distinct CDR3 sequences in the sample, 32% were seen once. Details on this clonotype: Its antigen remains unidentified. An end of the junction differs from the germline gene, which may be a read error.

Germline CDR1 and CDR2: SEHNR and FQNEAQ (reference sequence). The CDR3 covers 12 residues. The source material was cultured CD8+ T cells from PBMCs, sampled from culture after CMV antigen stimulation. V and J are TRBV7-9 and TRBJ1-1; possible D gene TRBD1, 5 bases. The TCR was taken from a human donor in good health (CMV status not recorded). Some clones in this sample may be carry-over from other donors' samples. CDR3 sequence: CTSSLDSLGAFF. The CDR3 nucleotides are TGTACCAGCAGCTTAGACAGTCTAGGAGCTTTCTTT.